Below are 17 T cell receptor beta chains sequenced from a single sample in a study of blood T cell dynamics during melanoma immunotherapy. Sample time point: week 3, after first cycle of checkpoint inhibitor. Libraries were prepared by immunoSEQ multiplex PCR; TCRdb keeps only in-frame clonotypes and omits some of them. The table lists approximately 7,600 clones, about 84% of them singletons, with roughly 5.4% in the top ten. The sample here was blood, taken from a patient treated with checkpoint blockade. The receptors derive from a human donor with melanoma.

The chain has TRBV6-6 and TRBJ2-7, with D perhaps matching TRBD1 or TRBD2 (6 bases each). The CDR3 has 14 residues. Germline values: CDR1 MNHNY, CDR2 SVGAGI (reference sequence). The V and J ends lost 6 bases and 4 bases respectively, with 16 bases between them. CDR3 DNA: TGTGCCAGCAGGGGTGGGGGGCTAGTGTACGAGCAGTACTTC. Translation: CASRGGGLVYEQYF.

This clone was seen only once. This sequence joins TRBV2 and TRBJ2-7; D is unresolved. The V and J ends lost 4 bases and 3 bases respectively, with 16 bases between them. Germline CDR1 SNHLY, CDR2 FYNNEI. CDR3 length equals 15 residues. The CDR3 DNA follows: TGTGCCAGCAGTGCGGGTCAGGTCCTCTTCTACGAGCAGTACGTC. Its protein product is CASSAGQVLFYEQYV.

The CDR3 DNA reads TGTGCCAGCAGTGAATGGCAGGGCCTTAGGGGCTACACCTTC. This codes for CASSEWQGLRGYTF. V usage is TRBV6-1 and J usage is TRBJ1-2; possibly TRBD1 for D (5 bases). The germline CDR1 and CDR2 sequences are MNHNS and SASEGT. The CDR3 spans 14 residues. V shed 2 bases and J shed 8 bases, with 15 bases lying between them.

The chain combines TRBV7-8 with TRBJ1-4; 7 bases fit TRBD1. Losses at the gene ends were 0 bases for V and 4 bases for J; bases not matched to a gene: 5. This CDR3 has 16 amino acids. Germline loops: CDR1 SGHVS, CDR2 FQNEAQ. In DNA form, the CDR3 reads TGTGCCAGCAGCTTAGCGGACAGGCGCAATAATGAAAAACTGTTTTTT. Translated, it gives CASSLADRRNNEKLFF.

The genes are TRBV7-2 and TRBJ1-1; D is ambiguous. In germline, CDR1 is SGHTA, CDR2 FQGNSA. The CDR3 covers 13 residues. With 1 base removed from V and 0 bases from J, the gap between germline ends came to 3 bases. The CDR3, as DNA: TGTGCCAGCAGCTTAGAACTGAACACTGAAGCTTTCTTT. Residues: CASSLELNTEAFF.

In this sample, this clone turned up once. This same CDR3 is encoded by further DNA sequences in the sample. The chain uses TRBV7-6 and TRBJ2-7, with D uncertain. The germline V and J ends were trimmed by 5 bases and 3 bases, with 11 bases remaining between them. Looked up from germline, CDR1 is SGHVS and CDR2 is FNYEAQ. The CDR3 is made up of 13 amino acids. Written as DNA, the CDR3 is TGTGCCAGCAGCCCTGGACCCAACTACGAGCAGTACGTC. Translation: CASSPGPNYEQYV.

The sample holds a few counts of this clone. The chain employs TRBV7-8 and TRBJ2-7; tentative D call: TRBD2 (6 bases). In germline, CDR1 is SGHVS, CDR2 FQNEAQ. CDR3 length: 13 residues. The V end lost 5 bases, the J end lost 2 bases, and 10 bases lay between the germline ends. This CDR3 reads CASSGRLPYEQYV. The CDR3 DNA sequence: TGTGCCAGCAGCGGGAGGCTACCCTACGAGCAGTACGTC.

The chain links TRBV6-6 to TRBJ1-3; D gene ambiguous. V lost 4 bases to trimming and J lost 0 bases, with 10 bases between them. CDR1 MNHNY and CDR2 SVGAGI come from the germline V gene (reference sequence). The CDR3 covers 15 residues. In DNA form, the CDR3 reads TGTGCCAGCAGTTTCCAGGCTCGCTCTGGAAACACCATATATTTT. Translation gives CASSFQARSGNTIYF.

The V and J genes are TRBV13 and TRBJ2-7, with 14 bases lining up with TRBD2. There are 17 residues in the CDR3. The germline V gene has CDR1 PRHDT and CDR2 FYEKMQ (reference sequence). The V gene end was trimmed by 5 bases and the J gene end by 7 bases; junction bases not matched to a gene: 13. The CDR3: CASSRGTSGSRVREQYV. The CDR3 DNA is TGTGCCAGCAGCCGAGGGACTAGCGGGAGCCGGGTCCGGGAGCAGTACGTC.

J is TRBJ1-1 and V is TRBV29-1, with D possibly being TRBD1 (6 bases). CDR1 and CDR2 (germline): SQVTM, ANQGSEA. This CDR3 contains 14 residues. V lost 2 bases and J lost 3, with 13 bases in between. In DNA form, the CDR3 reads TGCAGCGTTGAACTGGCACAGGGATACACTGAAGCTTTCTTT. Residues: CSVELAQGYTEAFF. The full variable domain, with the rest looked up from reference TRBV29-1 and TRBJ1-1, is SAVISQKPSRDICQRGTSLTIQCQVDSQVTMMFWYRQQPGQSLTLIATANQGSEATYESGFVIDKFPISRPNLTFSTLTVSNMSPEDSSIYLCSVELAQGYTEAFFGQGTRLTVV.

The chain has TRBV21-1 and TRBJ1-1. TRBV21-1 is a pseudogene segment. The CDR3 runs to 14 residues. Here the CDR3 DNA reads TGTGCCAGCAGCAAAGCGGAGAAGAGCACTGAAGCTTTCTTT. It is translated as CASSKAEKSTEAFF.

The chain recombines TRBV7-9 with TRBJ1-4, with D perhaps TRBD1 (5 bases). Deletions cut 4 bases from V and 3 bases from J, with 12 bases between. CDR1 is SEHNR and CDR2 is FQNEAQ in the germline V gene (reference sequence). This CDR3 has 15 amino acids. Written as DNA, the CDR3 is TGTGCCAGCAGCTATTGGGACGGCCCTAATGAAAAACTGTTTTTT. Translation: CASSYWDGPNEKLFF.

The chain has TRBV20-1 and TRBJ2-1; 7 positions match TRBD2. The CDR3 has 11 residues. V trimming: 5 bases; J trimming: 14 bases; junction bases outside the gene matches: 9. Per the germline V gene, CDR1 is DFQATT and CDR2 is SNEGSKA (reference sequence). The CDR3: CSAEMAGVKFF. The CDR3 DNA follows: TGCAGTGCTGAGATGGCGGGAGTGAAGTTCTTC.

The V gene is TRBV4-1, the J gene TRBJ1-4; 7 bases agree with TRBD1. Losses at the gene ends were 1 base for V and 7 bases for J; bases not matched to a gene: 6. Germline V lookup: CDR1 MGHRA, CDR2 YSYEKL. CDR3 length: 15 residues. Here the CDR3 reads CASSQVDRESEKLFF. The CDR3 bases are TGCGCCAGCAGCCAAGTCGACAGGGAAAGTGAAAAACTGTTTTTT.

This chain connects TRBV15 to TRBJ1-2; D not certain. Germline loops: CDR1 LNHNV, CDR2 YYDKDF (reference sequence). V dropped 0 bases and J dropped 4 bases, with 6 bases sitting between them. This CDR3 has 13 amino acids. The CDR3 DNA sequence: TGTGCCACCAGCAGAGATCGGGCCTATGGCTACACCTTC. It yields the protein CATSRDRAYGYTF.

The genes are TRBV4-1 and TRBJ1-6; perhaps TRBD1 as D (5 bases). Germline CDR1 and CDR2: MGHRA and YSYEKL. The CDR3 is made up of 19 amino acids. Between the trimmed V and J ends, which lost 1 base and 6 bases, there was a span of 22 bases. CDR3 sequence (DNA): TGCGCCAGCAGCCAAGGGGGGGGGAGGGGTTTAGTGCGTAATTCACCCCTCCACTTT. Its translation: CASSQGGGRGLVRNSPLHF.

J is TRBJ1-4 and V is TRBV18; D might be TRBD1 (6 bases). The V gene lost 4 bases and the J gene lost 7 bases, with 16 bases spanning the gap. The germline CDR1 and CDR2 sequences are KGHSH and LQKENI. The CDR3 has 15 amino acids. In DNA, the CDR3 is TGTGCCAGCTCACAAACAGGGACCCAAGGTGAAAAACTGTTTTTT. As protein: CASSQTGTQGEKLFF.